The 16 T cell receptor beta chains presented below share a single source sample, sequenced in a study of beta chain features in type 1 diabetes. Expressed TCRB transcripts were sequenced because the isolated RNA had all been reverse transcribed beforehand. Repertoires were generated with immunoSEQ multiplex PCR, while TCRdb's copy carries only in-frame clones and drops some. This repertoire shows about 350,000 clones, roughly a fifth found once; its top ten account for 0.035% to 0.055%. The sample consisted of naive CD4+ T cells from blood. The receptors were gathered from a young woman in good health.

The CDR3 nucleotides are TGTGCCAGCAGTTTATCAGACAGCCAAGAGACCCAGTACTTC. Amino acid sequence: CASSLSDSQETQYF. The rearrangement uses TRBV27 and TRBJ2-5; D is perhaps TRBD1 (5 bases). Between the trimmed V and J ends, which lost 0 bases and 1 base, there was a span of 6 bases. The CDR3 spans 14 residues. Per germline, CDR1 MNHEY and CDR2 SMNVEV (reference sequence).

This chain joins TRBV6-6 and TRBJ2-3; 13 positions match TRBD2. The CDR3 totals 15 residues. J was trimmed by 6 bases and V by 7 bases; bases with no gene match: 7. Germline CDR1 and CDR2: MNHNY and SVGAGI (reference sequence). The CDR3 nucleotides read TGTGCCAGCACCCAGACTAGCGGGAGGATCGATACGCAGTATTTT. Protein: CASTQTSGRIDTQYF.

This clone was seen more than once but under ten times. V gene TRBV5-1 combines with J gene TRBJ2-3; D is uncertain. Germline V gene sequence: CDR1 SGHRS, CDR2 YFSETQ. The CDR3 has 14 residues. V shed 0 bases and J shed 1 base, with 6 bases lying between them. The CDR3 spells CASSLGAGTDTQYF. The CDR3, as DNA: TGCGCCAGCAGCTTGGGGGCAGGCACAGATACGCAGTATTTT.

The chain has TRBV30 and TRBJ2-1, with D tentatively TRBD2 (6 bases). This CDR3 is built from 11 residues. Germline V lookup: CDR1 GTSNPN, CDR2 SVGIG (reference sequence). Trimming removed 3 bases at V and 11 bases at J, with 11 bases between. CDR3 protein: CAWSGRLKQFF. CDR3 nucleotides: TGTGCCTGGAGCGGGAGATTGAAGCAGTTCTTC.

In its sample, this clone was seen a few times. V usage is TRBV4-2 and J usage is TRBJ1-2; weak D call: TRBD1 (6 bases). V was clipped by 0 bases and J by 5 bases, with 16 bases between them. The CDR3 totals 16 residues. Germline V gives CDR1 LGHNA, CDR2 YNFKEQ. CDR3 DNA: TGTGCCAGCAGCCAAGACAGGGGAAGGCTTCGATATGGCTACACCTTC. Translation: CASSQDRGRLRYGYTF.

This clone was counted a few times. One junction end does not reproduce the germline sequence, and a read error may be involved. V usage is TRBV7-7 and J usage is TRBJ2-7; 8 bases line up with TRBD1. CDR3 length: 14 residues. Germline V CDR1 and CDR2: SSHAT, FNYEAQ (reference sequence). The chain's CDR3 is CASSSWDRPYEQYF. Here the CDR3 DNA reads TGTGCTAGCAGCAGTTGGGACAGGCCCTACGAGCAGTACTTC.

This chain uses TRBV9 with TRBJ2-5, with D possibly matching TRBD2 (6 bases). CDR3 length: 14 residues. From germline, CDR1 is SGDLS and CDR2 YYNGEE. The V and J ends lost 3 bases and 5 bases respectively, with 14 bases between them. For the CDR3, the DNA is TGTGCCAGCAGCGAGTCGGGGAGGAGGGAGACCCAGTACTTC. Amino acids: CASSESGRRETQYF.

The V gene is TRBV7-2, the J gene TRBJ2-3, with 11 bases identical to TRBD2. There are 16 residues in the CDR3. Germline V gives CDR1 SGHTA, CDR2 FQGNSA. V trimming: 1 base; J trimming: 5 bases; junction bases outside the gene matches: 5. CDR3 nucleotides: TGTGCCAGCAGCTTAGTTAGCGGGGGGGTTGGAGATACGCAGTATTTT. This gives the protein CASSLVSGGVGDTQYF.

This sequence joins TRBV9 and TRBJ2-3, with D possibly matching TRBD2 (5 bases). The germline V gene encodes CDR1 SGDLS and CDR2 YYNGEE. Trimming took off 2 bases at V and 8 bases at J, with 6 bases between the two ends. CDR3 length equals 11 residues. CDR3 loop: CASSVRGTQYF. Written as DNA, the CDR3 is TGTGCCAGCAGCGTCCGGGGTACGCAGTATTTT.

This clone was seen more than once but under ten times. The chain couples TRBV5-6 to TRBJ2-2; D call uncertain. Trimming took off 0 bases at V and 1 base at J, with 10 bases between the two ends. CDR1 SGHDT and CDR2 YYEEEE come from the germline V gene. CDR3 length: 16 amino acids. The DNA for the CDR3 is TGTGCCAGCAGCTTGGTAGCTAGATGGAACACCGGGGAGCTGTTTTTT. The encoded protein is CASSLVARWNTGELFF.

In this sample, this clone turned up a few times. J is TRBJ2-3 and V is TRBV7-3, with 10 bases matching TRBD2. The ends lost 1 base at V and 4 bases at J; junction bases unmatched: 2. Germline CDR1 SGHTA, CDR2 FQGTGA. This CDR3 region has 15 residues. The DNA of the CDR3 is TGTGCCAGCAGCTTAAGGAGCGGGAGGGCAGATACGCAGTATTTT. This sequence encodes CASSLRSGRADTQYF. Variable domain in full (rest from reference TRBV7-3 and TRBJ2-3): GAGVSQTPSNKVTEKGKYVELRCDPISGHTALYWYRQSLGQGPEFLIYFQGTGAADDSGLPNDRFFAVRPEGSVSTLKIQRTERGDSAVYLCASSLRSGRADTQYFGPGTRLTVL.

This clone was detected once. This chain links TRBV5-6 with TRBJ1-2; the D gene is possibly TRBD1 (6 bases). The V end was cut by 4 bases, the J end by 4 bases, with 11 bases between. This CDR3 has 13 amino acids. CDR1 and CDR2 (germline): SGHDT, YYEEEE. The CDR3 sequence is CASSKDSTYGYTF. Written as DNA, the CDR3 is TGTGCCAGCAGCAAGGACAGCACCTATGGCTACACCTTC. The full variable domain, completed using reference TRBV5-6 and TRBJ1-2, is DAGVTQSPTHLIKTRGQQVTLRCSPKSGHDTVSWYQQALGQGPQFIFQYYEEEERQRGNFPDRFSGHQFPNYSSELNVNALLLGDSALYLCASSKDSTYGYTFGSGTRLTVV.

The CDR3 spells CASSPVSGKDGYTF. As DNA, the CDR3 is TGTGCCAGCTCACCAGTCAGCGGGAAAGATGGCTACACCTTC. The chain has TRBV18 and TRBJ1-2; D gene uncertain. The germline V and J ends were trimmed by 2 bases and 6 bases, with 13 bases remaining between them. Germline CDR1 KGHSH, CDR2 LQKENI. CDR3 length equals 14 residues.

Here the CDR3 reads CASSLASDRGEKLFF. CDR3 in DNA: TGTGCCAGCAGTTTAGCCTCTGACAGGGGAGAAAAACTGTTTTTT. This sequence joins TRBV6-6 and TRBJ1-4, with TRBD1 matching over 8 bases. Trimming at V came to 4 bases and at J to 8 bases, leaving 9 bases not matched to a gene. The CDR3 covers 15 residues. Per the germline V gene, CDR1 is MNHNY and CDR2 is SVGAGI (reference sequence).

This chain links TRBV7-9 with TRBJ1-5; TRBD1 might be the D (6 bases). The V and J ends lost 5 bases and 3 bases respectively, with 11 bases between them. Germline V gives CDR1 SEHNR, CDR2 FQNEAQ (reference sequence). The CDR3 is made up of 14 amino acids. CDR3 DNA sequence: TGTGCCAGCAGCGTCGGACAGCCCAATCAGCCCCAGCATTTT. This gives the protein CASSVGQPNQPQHF.

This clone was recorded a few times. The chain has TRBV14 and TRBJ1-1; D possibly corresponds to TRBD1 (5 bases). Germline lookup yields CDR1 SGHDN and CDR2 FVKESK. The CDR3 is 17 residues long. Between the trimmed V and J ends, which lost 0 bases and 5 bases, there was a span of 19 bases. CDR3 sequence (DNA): TGTGCCAGCAGCCAAGAAGGCGACGGCAGGGCGGTTACTGAAGCTTTCTTT. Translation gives CASSQEGDGRAVTEAFF.